This T cell receptor beta chain was sequenced during a study of T cell repertoires in cytomegalovirus infection. In the study overall: Public TCR beta signatures marked donors with CMV infection and the matching HLA.

A single record per CDR3 protein comes from TCRdb applying MiXCR to the reads. In the table there are roughly 280,000 distinct CDR3 sequences, roughly an eighth of which are singletons. Germline assignment: CDR1 MNHNY and CDR2 SVGAGI (reference sequence). Trimming stripped 5 bases from V and 8 bases from J, with 16 bases between. There are 14 residues in the CDR3. Points from the study as a whole: Dominant in the ex vivo response were TCR beta clonotypes restricted by HLA-C and specific for CMV. The study identified carriers of CMV plus the relevant HLA from cumulative public TCR beta family frequency.

This clonotype was seen many times. Antigen specificity is unknown. This clonotype was obtained from a human donor in good health (CMV status not recorded). Some clones in this sample may be carry-over from other donors' samples. The J gene is TRBJ2-1, the V gene TRBV6-6, with TRBD2 as a possible D gene (5 bases). The sample was PBMCs. DNA for the CDR3: TGTGCCAGCAGTCCCCCTCCGGGGAACCATGAGCAGTTCTTC. It yields the protein CASSPPPGNHEQFF.